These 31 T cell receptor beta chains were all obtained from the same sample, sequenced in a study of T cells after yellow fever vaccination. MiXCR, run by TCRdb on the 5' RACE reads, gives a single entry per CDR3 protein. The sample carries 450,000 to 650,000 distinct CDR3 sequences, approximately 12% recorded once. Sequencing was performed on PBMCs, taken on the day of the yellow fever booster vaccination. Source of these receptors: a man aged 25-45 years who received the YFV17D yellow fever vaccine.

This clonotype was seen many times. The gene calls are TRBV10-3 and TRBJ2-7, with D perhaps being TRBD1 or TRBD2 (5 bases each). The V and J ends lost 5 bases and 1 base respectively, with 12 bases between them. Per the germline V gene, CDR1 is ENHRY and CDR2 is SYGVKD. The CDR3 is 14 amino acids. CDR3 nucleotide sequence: TGTGCCATCAGTATCCGGGACCGATCCTACGAGCAGTACTTC. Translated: CAISIRDRSYEQYF.

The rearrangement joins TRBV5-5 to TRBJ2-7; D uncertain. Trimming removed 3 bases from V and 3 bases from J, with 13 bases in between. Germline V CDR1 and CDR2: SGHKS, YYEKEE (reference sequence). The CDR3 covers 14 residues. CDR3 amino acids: CASSSDSTFYEQYF. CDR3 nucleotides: TGTGCCAGCAGCTCGGATTCGACTTTCTACGAGCAGTACTTC.

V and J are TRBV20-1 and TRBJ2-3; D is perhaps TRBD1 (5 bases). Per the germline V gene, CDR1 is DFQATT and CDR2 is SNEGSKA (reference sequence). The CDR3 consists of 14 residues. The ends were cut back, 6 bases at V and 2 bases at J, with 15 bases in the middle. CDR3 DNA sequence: TGCAGTGCCTCCAGCGACAGTTACACAGATACGCAGTATTTT. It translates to CSASSDSYTDTQYF.

CDR3 DNA sequence: TGCAGCGGGAGGGCAGGGGGGTCCTACGAGCAGTACTTC. This codes for CSGRAGGSYEQYF. The rearrangement uses TRBV29-1 and TRBJ2-7; tentative D call: TRBD1 (7 bases). The ends were cut back, 7 bases at V and 1 base at J, with 14 bases in the middle. CDR1 is SQVTM, CDR2 ANQGSEA, per germline. The CDR3 sequence is 13 residues long.

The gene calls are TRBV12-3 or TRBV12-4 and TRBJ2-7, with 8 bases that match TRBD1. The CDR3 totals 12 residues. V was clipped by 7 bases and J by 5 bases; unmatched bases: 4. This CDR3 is CASTLTGDEQYF. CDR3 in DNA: TGTGCCAGCACCCTGACAGGGGACGAGCAGTACTTC.

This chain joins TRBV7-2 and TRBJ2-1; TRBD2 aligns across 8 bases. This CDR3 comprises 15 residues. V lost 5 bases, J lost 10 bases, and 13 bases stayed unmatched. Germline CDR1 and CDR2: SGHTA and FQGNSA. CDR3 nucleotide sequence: TGTGCCAGCAGCGTCGGACTAGCCGGGTTTTGGGAGCAGTTCTTC. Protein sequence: CASSVGLAGFWEQFF. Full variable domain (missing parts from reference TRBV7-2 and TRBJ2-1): GAGVSQSPSNKVTEKGKDVELRCDPISGHTALYWYRQSLGQGLEFLIYFQGNSAPDKSGLPSDRFSAERTGGSVSTLTIQRTQQEDSAVYLCASSVGLAGFWEQFFGPGTRLTVL.

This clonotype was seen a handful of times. Written as DNA, the CDR3 is TGTGCCAGCAGTTTACATCCCAGCGGGAGCACAGATACGCAGTATTTT. Protein product: CASSLHPSGSTDTQYF. V and J are TRBV27 and TRBJ2-3; a weak D match, TRBD2 (6 bases). In germline, CDR1 is MNHEY, CDR2 SMNVEV (reference sequence). CDR3 length: 16 residues. Trimming stripped 2 bases from V and 0 bases from J, with 12 bases between.

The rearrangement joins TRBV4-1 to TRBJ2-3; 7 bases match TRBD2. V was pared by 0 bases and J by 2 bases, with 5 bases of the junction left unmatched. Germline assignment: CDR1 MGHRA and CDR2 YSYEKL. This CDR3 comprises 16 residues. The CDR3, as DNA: TGCGCCAGCAGCCAAGATCCAGCGGGGAACACAGATACGCAGTATTTT. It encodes CASSQDPAGNTDTQYF.

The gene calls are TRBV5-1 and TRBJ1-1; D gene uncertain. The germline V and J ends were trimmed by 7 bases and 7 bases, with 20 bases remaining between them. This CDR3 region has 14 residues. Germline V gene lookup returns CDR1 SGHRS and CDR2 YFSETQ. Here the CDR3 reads CASRGEGEQSEAFF. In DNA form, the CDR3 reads TGCGCCAGCCGTGGGGAGGGTGAACAAAGTGAAGCTTTCTTT.

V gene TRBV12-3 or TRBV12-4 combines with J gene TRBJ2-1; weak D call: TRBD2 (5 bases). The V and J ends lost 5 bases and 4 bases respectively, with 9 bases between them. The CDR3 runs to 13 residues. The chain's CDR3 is CASSATRYNEQFF. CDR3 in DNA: TGTGCCAGCAGTGCAACTAGATACAATGAGCAGTTCTTC.

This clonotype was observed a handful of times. In nucleotides, the CDR3 is TGTGCCAGCAGTATAGCGGGAGGGTACAATGAGCAGTTCTTC. As protein: CASSIAGGYNEQFF. The J gene is TRBJ2-1, the V gene TRBV6-1; TRBD2 matches 11 bases. V lost 5 bases to trimming and J lost 4 bases; unmatched junction nucleotides: 1. Germline V lookup: CDR1 MNHNS, CDR2 SASEGT. The CDR3 runs 14 residues.

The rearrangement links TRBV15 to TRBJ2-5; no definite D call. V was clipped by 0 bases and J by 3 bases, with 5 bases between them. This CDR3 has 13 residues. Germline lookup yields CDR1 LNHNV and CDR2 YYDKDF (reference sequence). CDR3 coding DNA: TGTGCCACCAGCAGAGATCCAAAAGAGACCCAGTACTTC. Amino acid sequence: CATSRDPKETQYF. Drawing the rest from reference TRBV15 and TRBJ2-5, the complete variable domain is DAMVIQNPRYQVTQFGKPVTLSCSQTLNHNVMYWYQQKSSQAPKLLFHYYDKDFNNEADTPDNFQSRRPNTSFCFLDIRSPGLGDTAMYLCATSRDPKETQYFGPGTRLLVL.

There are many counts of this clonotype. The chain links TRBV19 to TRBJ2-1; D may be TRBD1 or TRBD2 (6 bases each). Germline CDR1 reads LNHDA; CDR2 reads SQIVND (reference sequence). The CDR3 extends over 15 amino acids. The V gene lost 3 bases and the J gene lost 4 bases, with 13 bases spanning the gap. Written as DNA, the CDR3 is TGTGCCAGTAGTATTAAGGGGGGTCCGTACAATGAGCAGTTCTTC. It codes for CASSIKGGPYNEQFF. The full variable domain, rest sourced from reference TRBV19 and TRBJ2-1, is DGGITQSPKYLFRKEGQNVTLSCEQNLNHDAMYWYRQDPGQGLRLIYYSQIVNDFQKGDIAEGYSVSREKKESFPLTVTSAQKNPTAFYLCASSIKGGPYNEQFFGPGTRLTVL.

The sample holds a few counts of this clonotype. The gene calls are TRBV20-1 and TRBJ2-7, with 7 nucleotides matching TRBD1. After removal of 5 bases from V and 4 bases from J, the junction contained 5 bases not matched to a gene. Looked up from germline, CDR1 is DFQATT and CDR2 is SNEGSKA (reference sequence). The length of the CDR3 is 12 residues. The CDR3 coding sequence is TGCAGTGCTGCCACACAGGGGTACGAGCAGTACTTC. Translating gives CSAATQGYEQYF.

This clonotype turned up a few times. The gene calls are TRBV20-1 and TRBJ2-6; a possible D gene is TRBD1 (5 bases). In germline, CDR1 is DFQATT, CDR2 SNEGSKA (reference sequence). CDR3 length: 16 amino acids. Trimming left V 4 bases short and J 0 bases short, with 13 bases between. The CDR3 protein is CSATPNRPSGANVLTF. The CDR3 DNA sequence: TGCAGTGCTACCCCAAACAGGCCCTCTGGGGCCAACGTCCTGACTTTC.

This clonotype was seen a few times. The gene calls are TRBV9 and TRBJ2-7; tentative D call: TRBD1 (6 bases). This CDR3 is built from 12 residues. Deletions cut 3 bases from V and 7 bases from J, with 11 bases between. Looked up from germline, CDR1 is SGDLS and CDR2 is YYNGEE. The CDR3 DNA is TGTGCCAGCAGCGCCTCGAGGGGGGAGCAGTACTTC. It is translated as CASSASRGEQYF. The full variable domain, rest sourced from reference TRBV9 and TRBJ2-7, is DSGVTQTPKHLITATGQRVTLRCSPRSGDLSVYWYQQSLDQGLQFLIQYYNGEERAKGNILERFSAQQFPDLHSELNLSSLELGDSALYFCASSASRGEQYFGPGTRLTVT.

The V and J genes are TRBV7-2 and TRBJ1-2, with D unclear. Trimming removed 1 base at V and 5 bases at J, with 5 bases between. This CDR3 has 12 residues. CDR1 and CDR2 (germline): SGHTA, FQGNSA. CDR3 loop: CASSLVTYGYTF. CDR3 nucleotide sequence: TGTGCCAGCAGCTTAGTTACGTATGGCTACACCTTC. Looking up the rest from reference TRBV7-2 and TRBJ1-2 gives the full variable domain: GAGVSQSPSNKVTEKGKDVELRCDPISGHTALYWYRQSLGQGLEFLIYFQGNSAPDKSGLPSDRFSAERTGGSVSTLTIQRTQQEDSAVYLCASSLVTYGYTFGSGTRLTVV.

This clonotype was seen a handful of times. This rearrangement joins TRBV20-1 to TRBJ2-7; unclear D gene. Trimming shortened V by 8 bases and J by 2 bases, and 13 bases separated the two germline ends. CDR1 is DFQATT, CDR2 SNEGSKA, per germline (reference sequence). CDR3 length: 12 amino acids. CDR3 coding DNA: TGCAGTAGAACGACCCGACCCTACGAGCAGTACTTC. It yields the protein CSRTTRPYEQYF.

The CDR3 DNA is TGTGCCAGCAGCTTAGTATCTACCTCCTATGGGGAGACCCAGTACTTC. Translation: CASSLVSTSYGETQYF. The V gene is TRBV7-2, the J gene TRBJ2-5, with no clear D. In germline, CDR1 is SGHTA, CDR2 FQGNSA. The CDR3 spans 16 residues. V was shortened by 1 base and J by 5 bases, with 17 bases between the two germline ends.

The CDR3, as DNA: TGTGCCAGCAGCTTACAGGGCCCGCTAGATCAGCCCCAGCATTTT. This codes for CASSLQGPLDQPQHF. This chain uses TRBV7-9 with TRBJ1-5; D is possibly TRBD1 (5 bases). This CDR3 region has 15 residues. Germline V lookup: CDR1 SEHNR, CDR2 FQNEAQ (reference sequence). Deletions cut 2 bases from V and 5 bases from J, with 13 bases between.

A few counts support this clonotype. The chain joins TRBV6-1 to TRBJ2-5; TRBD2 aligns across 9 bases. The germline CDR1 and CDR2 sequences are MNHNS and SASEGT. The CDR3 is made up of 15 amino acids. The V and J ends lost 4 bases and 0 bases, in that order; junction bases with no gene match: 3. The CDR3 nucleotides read TGTGCCAGCAGTGGTCTAGCGGGGTACCAAGAGACCCAGTACTTC. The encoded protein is CASSGLAGYQETQYF.

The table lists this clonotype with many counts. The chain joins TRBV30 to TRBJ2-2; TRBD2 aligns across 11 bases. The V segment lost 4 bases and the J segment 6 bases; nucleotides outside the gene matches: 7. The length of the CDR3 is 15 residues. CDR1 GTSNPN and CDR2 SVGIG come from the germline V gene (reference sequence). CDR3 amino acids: CAWMLAGGGAGELFF. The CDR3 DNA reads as TGTGCCTGGATGTTAGCGGGAGGGGGCGCCGGGGAGCTGTTTTTT.

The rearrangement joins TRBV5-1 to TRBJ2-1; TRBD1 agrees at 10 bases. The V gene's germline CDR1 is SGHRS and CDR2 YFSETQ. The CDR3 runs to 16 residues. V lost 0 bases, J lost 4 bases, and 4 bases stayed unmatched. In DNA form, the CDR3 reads TGCGCCAGCAGCTTGGGCGGGACAGGGGTGTACAATGAGCAGTTCTTC. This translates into CASSLGGTGVYNEQFF.

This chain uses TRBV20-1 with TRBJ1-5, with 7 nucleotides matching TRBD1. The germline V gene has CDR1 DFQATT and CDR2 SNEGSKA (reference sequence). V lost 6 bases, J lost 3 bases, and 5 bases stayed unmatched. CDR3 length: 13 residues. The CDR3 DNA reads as TGCAGTGCCAGACAGGGTCTCAATCAGCCCCAGCATTTT. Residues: CSARQGLNQPQHF.

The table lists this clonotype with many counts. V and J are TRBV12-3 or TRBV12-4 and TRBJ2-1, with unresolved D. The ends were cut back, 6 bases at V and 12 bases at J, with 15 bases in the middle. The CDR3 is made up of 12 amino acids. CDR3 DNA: TGTGCCAGCAGGATAAGTGGGATGGGGCAGTTCTTC. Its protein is CASRISGMGQFF.

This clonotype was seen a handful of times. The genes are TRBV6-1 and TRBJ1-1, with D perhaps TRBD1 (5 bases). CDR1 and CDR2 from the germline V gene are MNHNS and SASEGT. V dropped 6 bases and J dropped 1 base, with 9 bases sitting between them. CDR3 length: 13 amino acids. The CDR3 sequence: CASRGPWNTEAFF. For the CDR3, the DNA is TGTGCCAGCAGGGGACCCTGGAACACTGAAGCTTTCTTT.

The CDR3 reads CAWSTDFAPLHF. The CDR3 DNA reads as TGTGCCTGGAGTACAGATTTCGCACCCCTCCACTTT. The chain uses TRBV30 and TRBJ1-6; D gene ambiguous. The CDR3 covers 12 residues. The germline gives CDR1 GTSNPN, CDR2 SVGIG (reference sequence). Trimming took off 2 bases at V and 11 bases at J, with 10 bases between the two ends.

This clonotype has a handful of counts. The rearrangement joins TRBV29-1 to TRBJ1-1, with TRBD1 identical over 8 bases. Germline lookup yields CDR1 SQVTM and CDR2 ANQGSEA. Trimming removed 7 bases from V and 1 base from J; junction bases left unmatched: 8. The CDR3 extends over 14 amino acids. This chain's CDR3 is CSAGQGLANTEAFF. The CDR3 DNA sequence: TGCAGCGCCGGACAGGGCTTGGCGAACACTGAAGCTTTCTTT.

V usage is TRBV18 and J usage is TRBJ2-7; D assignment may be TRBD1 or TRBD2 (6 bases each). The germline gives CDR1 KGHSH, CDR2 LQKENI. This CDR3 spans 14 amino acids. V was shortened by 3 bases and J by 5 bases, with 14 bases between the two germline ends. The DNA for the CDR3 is TGTGCCAGCTCACCGGCGCGGGACATTGACGAGCAGTACTTC. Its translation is CASSPARDIDEQYF.

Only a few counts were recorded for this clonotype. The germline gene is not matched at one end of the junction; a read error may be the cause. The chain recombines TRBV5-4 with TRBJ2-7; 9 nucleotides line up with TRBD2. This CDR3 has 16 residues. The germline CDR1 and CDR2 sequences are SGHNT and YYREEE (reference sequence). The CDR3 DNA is TGTGCCAGCAGCTTGGGCGGGGCCTTAGCGGGAGAGGTATGGAACTTC. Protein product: CASSLGGALAGEVWNF.

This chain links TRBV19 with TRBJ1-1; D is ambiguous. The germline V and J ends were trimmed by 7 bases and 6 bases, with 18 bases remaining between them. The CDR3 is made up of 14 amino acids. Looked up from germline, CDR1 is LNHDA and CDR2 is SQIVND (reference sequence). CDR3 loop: CASKADPGSAEAFF. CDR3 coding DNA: TGTGCCAGTAAAGCCGATCCCGGGAGCGCTGAAGCTTTCTTT.